These 22 T cell receptor beta chains share one sample of origin, sequenced in a study of blood T cells in healthy people across ages. Through a sample-barcoded 5' primer and a J-beta primer mix, a second PCR was run for roughly 6 to 12 cycles. MiXCR, run by TCRdb on the 5' RACE reads, gives a single entry per CDR3 protein. The data show roughly 2 million distinct CDR3 sequences, less than 50% seen once. The sequenced material came from blood. Source of these receptors: a woman aged 35 to 49 in good health.

The chain is built from TRBV6-5 and TRBJ2-5; D gene ambiguous. V dropped 0 bases and J dropped 11 bases, with 13 bases sitting between them. The CDR3 loop spans 13 amino acids. Germline loops: CDR1 MNHEY, CDR2 SVGAGI. The CDR3 loop is CASSYSDGGKQYF. CDR3 in DNA: TGTGCCAGCAGTTACTCTGACGGTGGCAAGCAGTACTTC.

The rearrangement joins TRBV7-9 to TRBJ2-3; D possibly corresponds to TRBD1 (6 bases). The germline gives CDR1 SEHNR, CDR2 FQNEAQ (reference sequence). Between the trimmed V and J ends, which lost 5 bases and 2 bases, there was a span of 17 bases. The CDR3 totals 16 residues. The CDR3 DNA sequence: TGTGCCAGCAGCCGTTTATTTAGGGACACCACAGATACGCAGTATTTT. It encodes CASSRLFRDTTDTQYF. The whole variable domain, remainder taken from reference TRBV7-9 and TRBJ2-3, is DTGVSQNPRHKITKRGQNVTFRCDPISEHNRLYWYRQTLGQGPEFLTYFQNEAQLEKSRLLSDRFSAERPKGSFSTLEIQRTEQGDSAMYLCASSRLFRDTTDTQYFGPGTRLTVL.

V is TRBV7-2 and J is TRBJ2-5; the D gene is possibly TRBD2 (5 bases). The germline V and J ends were trimmed by 1 base and 11 bases, with 14 bases remaining between them. This CDR3 spans 13 amino acids. Per germline, CDR1 SGHTA and CDR2 FQGNSA. DNA for the CDR3: TGTGCCAGCAGCTTAGGGGTAGCGAGCCGGCAGTACTTC. It translates to CASSLGVASRQYF.

The rearrangement joins TRBV6-5 to TRBJ1-2; 7 nucleotides match TRBD1. CDR3 length: 17 residues. Trimming took 3 bases from V and 8 from J; bases not matched to a gene: 18. Germline lookup yields CDR1 MNHEY and CDR2 SVGAGI. CDR3 DNA sequence: TGTGCCAGCAGTTATTCCGGACAGGCGGATTCGGCTAAAGGCTACACCTTC. Translation: CASSYSGQADSAKGYTF.

The chain links TRBV20-1 to TRBJ2-1; D gene unclear. This CDR3 has 16 residues. V lost 0 bases to trimming and J lost 3 bases, with 15 bases between them. Germline CDR1 DFQATT, CDR2 SNEGSKA (reference sequence). The CDR3 here is CSARDRGPTNYNEQFF. The DNA of the CDR3 is TGCAGTGCTAGAGATCGCGGCCCGACCAACTACAATGAGCAGTTCTTC.

This chain uses TRBV7-2 with TRBJ2-1; 9 nucleotides line up with TRBD2. Germline lookup yields CDR1 SGHTA and CDR2 FQGNSA. J gave up 4 bases and V 5 bases, and 12 bases lay outside the gene matches. This CDR3 region has 17 residues. The DNA of the CDR3 is TGTGCCAGCAGCCTCCCGGCGGGGGGGGGAACATACAATGAGCAGTTCTTC. It codes for CASSLPAGGGTYNEQFF.

The chain joins TRBV27 to TRBJ2-7; no clear D. Germline CDR1 is MNHEY and CDR2 is SMNVEV (reference sequence). V dropped 5 bases and J dropped 6 bases, with 8 bases sitting between them. The CDR3 spans 11 residues. The CDR3 reads CASSRGFEQYF. CDR3 nucleotide sequence: TGTGCCAGCAGTCGCGGCTTCGAGCAGTACTTC.

The V call is TRBV12-3 or TRBV12-4, the J call TRBJ2-7; 9 nucleotides align to TRBD1. The junction had 10 bases not matched to a gene; V was cut back by 5 bases and J by 5 bases. The CDR3 loop spans 15 amino acids. The CDR3 spells CASSPTGGAPNEQYF. CDR3 coding DNA: TGTGCCAGCAGTCCTACAGGGGGCGCCCCCAACGAGCAGTACTTC.

This clonotype was counted a few times. The chain combines TRBV6-2 or TRBV6-3 with TRBJ2-3; perhaps TRBD2 as D (7 bases). Germline loops: CDR1 MNHEY, CDR2 SVGEGT. V lost 9 bases, J lost 5 bases, and 21 bases lay in between. The CDR3 has 15 residues. In DNA, the CDR3 is TGTGCCAGTAGCCTCCCTAGCGGAGGGGGAGATACGCAGTATTTT. This gives the protein CASSLPSGGGDTQYF.

This clonotype has just a few counts. V is TRBV6-2 or TRBV6-3 and J is TRBJ2-7; 10 nucleotides agree with TRBD1. V shed 2 bases, J shed 3 bases, and the junction held 7 bases outside the gene matches. This CDR3 comprises 16 residues. Germline values: CDR1 MNHEY, CDR2 SVGEGT. CDR3 loop: CASSYDWGQGNYEQYF. CDR3 nucleotides: TGTGCCAGCAGTTACGACTGGGGACAGGGGAACTACGAGCAGTACTTC.

This chain joins TRBV5-1 and TRBJ2-1, with 9 bases identical to TRBD1. The CDR3 totals 18 residues. The J segment lost 0 bases and the V segment lost 4 bases, leaving 11 bases of the junction unmatched. Germline loops: CDR1 SGHRS, CDR2 YFSETQ. DNA for the CDR3: TGCGCCAGCAGCCTCACAGGGGGCCCCGTTAGCTCCTACAATGAGCAGTTCTTC. This codes for CASSLTGGPVSSYNEQFF.

The genes are TRBV20-1 and TRBJ1-1, with 10 bases that match TRBD1. The germline gives CDR1 DFQATT, CDR2 SNEGSKA (reference sequence). The CDR3 loop spans 14 amino acids. V shed 6 bases, J shed 5 bases, and the junction held 9 bases outside the gene matches. The CDR3 is CSANPGQGRTEAFF. CDR3 DNA sequence: TGCAGTGCAAACCCGGGACAGGGGAGGACTGAAGCTTTCTTT.

About this clonotype: Mismatch with germline at one junction end may stem from a read error. The V and J genes are TRBV5-1 and TRBJ2-6; D perhaps matches TRBD1 (5 bases). Germline V gene sequence: CDR1 SGHRS, CDR2 YFSETQ. There are 15 residues in the CDR3. CDR3 in amino acids: CASSSHLSGANVPTF. CDR3 bases: TGCGCCAGCAGCTCACACCTCTCTGGGGCCAACGTCCCGACTTTC.

This rearrangement joins TRBV5-1 to TRBJ2-7; 10 nucleotides align to TRBD1. CDR3 size: 16 residues. V lost 5 bases to trimming and J lost 1 base; unmatched junction nucleotides: 9. The V gene's germline CDR1 is SGHRS and CDR2 YFSETQ. The CDR3 coding sequence is TGCGCCAGCAGTTACGACAGGGGGCTTTGGTCCTACGAGCAGTACTTC. As protein: CASSYDRGLWSYEQYF. Using reference TRBV5-1 and TRBJ2-7 for the parts outside the CDR3, the full variable domain is KAGVTQTPRYLIKTRGQQVTLSCSPISGHRSVSWYQQTPGQGLQFLFEYFSETQRNKGNFPGRFSGRQFSNSRSEMNVSTLELGDSALYLCASSYDRGLWSYEQYFGPGTRLTVT.

The CDR3 loop is CASSFGRVPYNEQFF. The CDR3 coding sequence is TGTGCCAGCAGCTTCGGCAGGGTCCCCTACAATGAGCAGTTCTTC. This chain uses TRBV11-2 with TRBJ2-1; D perhaps matches TRBD1 (5 bases). Trimming shortened V by 3 bases and J by 2 bases, and 11 bases separated the two germline ends. Germline V gene sequence: CDR1 SGHAT, CDR2 FQNNGV. This CDR3 spans 15 amino acids.

The chain is built from TRBV5-1 and TRBJ1-4, with TRBD1 matching 7 bases. The V segment lost 1 base and the J segment 7 bases; nucleotides outside the gene matches: 10. The CDR3 loop spans 16 amino acids. Germline loops: CDR1 SGHRS, CDR2 YFSETQ. The CDR3 nucleotides read TGCGCCAGCAGCTTGAATCCGACAGGGCAGGTTGAAAAACTGTTTTTT. Its translation: CASSLNPTGQVEKLFF.

The chain carries TRBV27 and TRBJ2-3; no clear D gene. The CDR3 covers 15 residues. CDR1 is MNHEY and CDR2 is SMNVEV in the germline V gene (reference sequence). Trimming stripped 2 bases from V and 8 bases from J, with 17 bases between. The DNA of the CDR3 is TGTGCCAGCAGTTTAGGCTCCCTAAGCACTGGTACGCAGTATTTT. This codes for CASSLGSLSTGTQYF.

V and J are TRBV20-1 and TRBJ1-5, with 8 bases aligning to TRBD1. Germline assignment: CDR1 DFQATT and CDR2 SNEGSKA (reference sequence). The CDR3 is 15 amino acids. V dropped 6 bases and J dropped 1; count of bases not matched to a gene: 8. CDR3 nucleotides: TGCAGTGCAATCGGACAGGGCCGAAGCAATCAGCCCCAGCATTTT. This encodes CSAIGQGRSNQPQHF.

This chain joins TRBV15 and TRBJ2-3, with TRBD1 as a possible D gene (6 bases). V dropped 3 bases and J dropped 0 bases, with 19 bases sitting between them. CDR1 and CDR2 (germline): LNHNV, YYDKDF (reference sequence). The CDR3 has 18 amino acids. CDR3 DNA: TGTGCCACCAGCAGGGTAAGAAGACAGGTCAGCAGCACAGATACGCAGTATTTT. As protein: CATSRVRRQVSSTDTQYF.

The CDR3 DNA sequence: TGTGCCAGCAGGCTCCGGGACAGGGGGCTCAGTGAGCAGTTCTTC. The encoded protein is CASRLRDRGLSEQFF. The J gene is TRBJ2-1, the V gene TRBV2; 12 positions match TRBD1. This CDR3 spans 15 amino acids. Trimming cost V 6 bases and J 9 bases; bases outside gene matches: 9. Germline V gene sequence: CDR1 SNHLY, CDR2 FYNNEI.

V usage is TRBV7-2 and J usage is TRBJ1-4; 8 nucleotides line up with TRBD1. The V and J ends lost 2 bases and 8 bases, in that order; junction bases with no gene match: 7. The CDR3 totals 15 residues. Germline V gene sequence: CDR1 SGHTA, CDR2 FQGNSA. The CDR3 region is CASSLHGTGAEKLFF. CDR3 bases: TGTGCCAGCAGCTTACATGGGACAGGAGCCGAAAAACTGTTTTTT. The whole variable domain, remainder taken from reference TRBV7-2 and TRBJ1-4, is GAGVSQSPSNKVTEKGKDVELRCDPISGHTALYWYRQSLGQGLEFLIYFQGNSAPDKSGLPSDRFSAERTGGSVSTLTIQRTQQEDSAVYLCASSLHGTGAEKLFFGSGTQLSVL.

V gene TRBV7-2 combines with J gene TRBJ2-1, with TRBD2 identical over 7 bases. V dropped 6 bases and J dropped 2; count of bases not matched to a gene: 10. The CDR3 consists of 16 residues. Germline V gene data show CDR1 as SGHTA and CDR2 as FQGNSA. The CDR3 here is CASRYDGTTTYNEQFF. CDR3 sequence (DNA): TGTGCCAGCAGGTATGACGGGACTACAACCTACAATGAGCAGTTCTTC.